This TCR beta chain was recovered during a study of shared clonotypes between healthy human individuals. About the research overall: The study used three CD4 naive, three CD4 memory, two CD8 naive and one CD8 memory plate per donor.

Naivety among CD8 cells was defined by CD45RO negativity and positive CCR7 selection, thereby excluding terminally differentiated effector memory CD45RA+ cells. Details on this clone: Its antigen remains unknown.

From germline, CDR1 is MDHEN and CDR2 SYDVKM. Trimming cost V 6 bases and J 9 bases; bases outside gene matches: 10. CDR3 length: 14 residues. Study-wide points: Rarefaction showed that sequencing of sorted subsets was incomplete (despite large depth).

The deep-level immunoSEQ assay was used. Original processing notes: ImmunoSEQ output lacked quality scores and full-length reads, limiting matched filtering. Libraries were prepared by immunoSEQ multiplex PCR; TCRdb keeps only in-frame clonotypes and omits some of them. V and J calls and clone size are copied from that table; D and trimming were computed from the DNA. The sample has millions of clones; just under 95% are singletons. The sequenced sample consisted of naive CD8+ T cells sorted from blood. V is TRBV28 and J is TRBJ1-2; 10 bases match TRBD1. The TCR originated in a man aged 18 to 29 in good health. The chain's CDR3 is CASRLTGGGLSYTF. Here the CDR3 DNA reads TGTGCCAGCAGGCTGACAGGGGGCGGATTAAGCTACACCTTC.